This passage covers 15 T cell receptor beta chains from one sample sequenced in a study of T cells in Graves' hyperthyroidism and ophthalmopathy. RNA transcripts yielded amplified TCR beta CDR3 regions. Carried out on the TCR CDR3, a first-round RT-PCR used the HTBI primer set. MiXCR was run by TCRdb on the multiplex PCR reads, yielding one entry per CDR3 protein. The sample has some 320,000 distinct CDR3 sequences, approximately 13% seen once. Material: blood. These receptors were obtained from a middle-aged woman with Graves' ophthalmopathy.

The chain combines TRBV20-1 with TRBJ2-3; 13 positions agree with TRBD2. The CDR3 is made up of 15 amino acids. The germline V gene encodes CDR1 DFQATT and CDR2 SNEGSKA (reference sequence). V was pared by 3 bases and J by 8 bases, with 8 bases of the junction left unmatched. The CDR3 DNA reads TGCAGTGCTAGGAGGACTAGCGGGAGTTACGGTACGCAGTATTTT. Protein: CSARRTSGSYGTQYF.

The sample holds many counts of this clonotype. The chain links TRBV19 to TRBJ2-3; the D is unclear. Trimming shortened V by 6 bases and J by 0 bases, and 10 bases separated the two germline ends. The CDR3 sequence is 14 residues long. The germline CDR1 and CDR2 sequences are LNHDA and SQIVND (reference sequence). This CDR3 reads CASRPTASTDTQYF. For the CDR3, the DNA is TGTGCCAGTAGACCGACTGCTAGCACAGATACGCAGTATTTT. The variable domain in full, with the rest retrieved from reference TRBV19 and TRBJ2-3, is DGGITQSPKYLFRKEGQNVTLSCEQNLNHDAMYWYRQDPGQGLRLIYYSQIVNDFQKGDIAEGYSVSREKKESFPLTVTSAQKNPTAFYLCASRPTASTDTQYFGPGTRLTVL.

This clonotype appeared many times. The V call is TRBV7-9, the J call TRBJ2-5; D not certain. V shed 5 bases and J shed 2 bases, with 12 bases lying between them. CDR1 is SEHNR, CDR2 FQNEAQ, per germline (reference sequence). This CDR3 is 14 amino acids long. CDR3 sequence reads: CASSPGPMQETQYF. CDR3 in DNA: TGTGCCAGCAGCCCCGGACCGATGCAAGAGACCCAGTACTTC. Variable domain in full (rest from reference TRBV7-9 and TRBJ2-5): DTGVSQNPRHKITKRGQNVTFRCDPISEHNRLYWYRQTLGQGPEFLTYFQNEAQLEKSRLLSDRFSAERPKGSFSTLEIQRTEQGDSAMYLCASSPGPMQETQYFGPGTRLLVL.

This clonotype came up many times. The J gene is TRBJ1-4, the V gene TRBV6-5; no reliable D call. V gave up 0 bases and J gave up 0 bases, with 8 bases separating them. CDR3 length: 16 amino acids. From germline, CDR1 is MNHEY and CDR2 SVGAGI. CDR3 in DNA: TGTGCCAGCAGTTACTCGGGCACCGCAACTAATGAAAAACTGTTTTTT. Translating it yields CASSYSGTATNEKLFF.

The chain employs TRBV28 and TRBJ2-1; TRBD2 agrees at 10 bases. The CDR3 consists of 16 residues. The germline CDR1 and CDR2 sequences are MDHEN and SYDVKM. V was clipped by 2 bases and J by 5 bases; unmatched bases: 6. CDR3 residues: CASSLPGTSANNEQFF. CDR3 nucleotide sequence: TGTGCCAGCAGTTTACCCGGGACTAGCGCCAACAATGAGCAGTTCTTC.

A few counts support this clonotype. The J gene is TRBJ2-1, the V gene TRBV30, with D perhaps TRBD2 (7 bases). The CDR3 is 14 residues long. Germline lookup yields CDR1 GTSNPN and CDR2 SVGIG (reference sequence). The germline V and J ends were trimmed by 1 base and 6 bases, with 13 bases remaining between them. The CDR3 sequence is CAWSGGGGFNEQFF. Here the CDR3 DNA reads TGTGCCTGGAGTGGGGGGGGGGGCTTCAATGAGCAGTTCTTC.

This clonotype came up many times. The rearrangement links TRBV29-1 to TRBJ2-7; a weak D match, TRBD2 (6 bases). Deletions cut 2 bases from V and 6 bases from J, with 29 bases between. The CDR3 is 18 residues long. From germline, CDR1 is SQVTM and CDR2 ANQGSEA. The CDR3 protein is CSVETFLGGERLGGEQYF. The CDR3 DNA is TGCAGCGTTGAAACTTTTTTGGGGGGTGAAAGACTAGGTGGCGAGCAGTACTTC.

This clonotype was seen repeatedly, ten times or more. The chain couples TRBV11-2 to TRBJ1-1; 11 positions agree with TRBD1. Trimming at V came to 4 bases and at J to 3 bases, leaving 7 bases not matched to a gene. The CDR3 totals 16 residues. Germline lookup yields CDR1 SGHAT and CDR2 FQNNGV. The CDR3 coding sequence is TGTGCCAGCAGCTGGGGACAGGGGGTGAAGGACACTGAAGCTTTCTTT. As protein: CASSWGQGVKDTEAFF.

In its sample, this clonotype was seen many times. The rearrangement uses TRBV7-2 and TRBJ2-1; 8 bases align to TRBD2. The germline gives CDR1 SGHTA, CDR2 FQGNSA. The CDR3 consists of 16 residues. The V and J ends lost 5 bases and 2 bases, in that order; junction bases with no gene match: 8. The CDR3 coding sequence is TGTGCCAGCAGCCGACGGGAGGGCCTAACCTACAATGAGCAGTTCTTC. This sequence encodes CASSRREGLTYNEQFF.

The genes are TRBV7-9 and TRBJ2-7, with 7 bases that match TRBD1. V was clipped by 4 bases and J by 0 bases; unmatched bases: 12. The germline gives CDR1 SEHNR, CDR2 FQNEAQ (reference sequence). This CDR3 comprises 17 residues. CDR3 region: CASSSNPRGFSSYEQYF. The CDR3, as DNA: TGTGCCAGCAGCTCCAACCCCAGGGGGTTCAGCTCCTACGAGCAGTACTTC.

Many counts were recorded for this clonotype. The chain has TRBV12-3 or TRBV12-4 and TRBJ1-1; 7 bases are shared with TRBD1. The V segment lost 7 bases and the J segment 4 bases; nucleotides outside the gene matches: 9. CDR3 size: 14 residues. In nucleotides, the CDR3 is TGTGCCAGCACCATGGGACAGCTAAGCACTGAAGCTTTCTTT. Its protein is CASTMGQLSTEAFF.

The chain carries TRBV19 and TRBJ1-2; no firm D call. V was cut by 9 bases and J by 5 bases, with 16 bases left in between. CDR1 LNHDA and CDR2 SQIVND come from the germline V gene (reference sequence). This CDR3 has 13 amino acids. The CDR3 DNA is TGTGCCAGCGCAGGAGAAAGTTGGTATGGCTACACCTTC. As protein: CASAGESWYGYTF.

This clonotype was observed a few times. The chain links TRBV5-6 to TRBJ2-3; possibly TRBD1 for D (6 bases). V was trimmed by 5 bases and J by 0 bases, leaving 19 bases between them. This CDR3 is 17 amino acids long. CDR1 is SGHDT, CDR2 YYEEEE, per germline. The CDR3: CASSSVDRPSSTDTQYF. In DNA, the CDR3 is TGTGCCAGCAGTTCGGTCGACAGGCCGTCTAGCACAGATACGCAGTATTTT.

The chain links TRBV18 to TRBJ1-2, with D possibly matching TRBD1 (6 bases). CDR1 and CDR2 from the germline V gene are KGHSH and LQKENI. There are 15 residues in the CDR3. The V end was cut by 1 base, the J end by 1 base, with 10 bases between. CDR3 nucleotides: TGTGCCAGCTCACCACGGGGACAAGATAACTATGGCTACACCTTC. Translated: CASSPRGQDNYGYTF.

This clonotype was counted a few times. The chain couples TRBV6-1 to TRBJ2-5; 7 positions agree with TRBD2. J was trimmed by 2 bases and V by 6 bases; bases with no gene match: 6. This CDR3 spans 14 amino acids. Germline lookup yields CDR1 MNHNS and CDR2 SASEGT. The CDR3 sequence: CASSLTSAQETQYF. The CDR3 region has the DNA TGTGCCAGCAGCCTCACTAGCGCGCAAGAGACCCAGTACTTC.